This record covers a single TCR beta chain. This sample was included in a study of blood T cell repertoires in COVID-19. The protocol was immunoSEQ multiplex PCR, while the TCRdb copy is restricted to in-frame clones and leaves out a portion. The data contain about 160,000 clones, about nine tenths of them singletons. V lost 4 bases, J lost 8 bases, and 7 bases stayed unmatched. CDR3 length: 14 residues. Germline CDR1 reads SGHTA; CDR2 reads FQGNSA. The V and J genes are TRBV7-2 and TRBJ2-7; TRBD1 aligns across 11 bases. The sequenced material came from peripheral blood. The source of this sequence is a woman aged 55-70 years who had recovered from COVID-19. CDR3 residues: CASSSAGTGGKQYF. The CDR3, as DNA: TGTGCCAGCAGCTCGGCCGGGACAGGGGGGAAGCAGTACTTC. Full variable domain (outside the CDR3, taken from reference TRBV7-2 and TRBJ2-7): GAGVSQSPSNKVTEKGKDVELRCDPISGHTALYWYRQSLGQGLEFLIYFQGNSAPDKSGLPSDRFSAERTGGSVSTLTIQRTQQEDSAVYLCASSSAGTGGKQYFGPGTRLTVT.